The rows below give T cell receptor beta chains drawn from one sample of a study of lymphopenia after photon versus proton radiotherapy. The data were produced by immunoSEQ multiplex PCR, yet TCRdb's version contains in-frame clones alone and is incomplete. This repertoire shows more than 25,000 clones, roughly 90% found once; its top ten account for approximately 7.3%. This material consisted of peripheral blood, taken from a patient treated with photon-based radiotherapy. The receptors were sampled from a woman between 50 and 59 years old with pancreatic cancer. CDR3s include the opening cysteine and the closing phenylalanine or tryptophan. The order of the fields is J gene, clone size, D gene, V gene, CDR3 protein, CDR3 DNA. D genes are given only for firm matches. Clone size is not always given. Where it is, it says once, few, many or a class for expanded clones.

>TRBJ2-3|-|TRBD2|TRBV7-7
CASSLGKAGGPQDTQYF
TGTGCCAGCAGCTTAGGGAAAGCGGGAGGCCCCCAGGATACGCAGTATTTT
>TRBJ2-5|-|-|TRBV7-9
CASSLVTGPQETQYF
TGTGCCAGCAGCTTAGTAACAGGTCCGCAAGAGACCCAGTACTTC
>TRBJ2-1|-|-|TRBV27
CASRDYSYNEQFF
TGTGCCAGCAGGGACTACTCTTACAATGAGCAGTTCTTC
>TRBJ2-2|-|TRBD2|TRBV9
CASSETLAGGGGTGELFF
TGTGCCAGCAGCGAGACACTAGCGGGAGGAGGAGGGACCGGGGAGCTGTTTTTT
>TRBJ2-1|-|TRBD2|TRBV19
CASRPLTGGRYNEQFF
TGTGCCAGTAGGCCCTTAACGGGAGGCCGATACAATGAGCAGTTCTTC
>TRBJ1-1|few|-|TRBV5-8
CASSPPSWPEAFF
TGTGCCAGCAGCCCCCCTTCATGGCCTGAAGCTTTCTTT
>TRBJ2-1|-|TRBD2|TRBV7-8
CASSLEGGGSYNEQFF
TGTGCCAGCAGCTTAGAGGGCGGGGGGAGCTACAATGAGCAGTTCTTC
>TRBJ2-2|-|-|TRBV19
CASSIASPNTGELFF
TGTGCCAGTAGTATCGCCAGTCCGAACACCGGGGAGCTGTTTTTT
>TRBJ1-3|-|-|TRBV5-4
CASSFIGGSGNTIYF
TGTGCCAGCAGCTTTATCGGGGGCTCTGGAAACACCATATATTTT
>TRBJ1-5|-|-|TRBV6-6
CASTLEGTSNQPQHF
TGTGCCAGCACCCTAGAGGGGACTAGCAATCAGCCCCAGCATTTT
>TRBJ1-5|few|-|TRBV20-1
CGGGKPQHF
TGCGGCGGGGGAAAGCCCCAGCATTTT
>TRBJ1-4|-|-|TRBV28
CASSLSSATNEKLFF
TGTGCCAGCAGTTTAAGTTCGGCCACTAATGAAAAACTGTTTTTT
>TRBJ2-1|-|TRBD2|TRBV4-2
CASSQELASGSYNEQFF
TGTGCCAGCAGCCAAGAGTTGGCTAGCGGCTCCTACAATGAGCAGTTCTTC
>TRBJ2-7|-|TRBD2|TRBV29-1
CSAERTSGSGRDF
TGCAGCGCAGAACGGACTAGCGGATCCGGGCGAGACTTC
>TRBJ2-7|-|TRBD2|TRBV27
CASSFRRPSGGYEQYF
TGTGCCAGCAGTTTTCGTAGGCCCAGCGGGGGGTACGAGCAGTACTTC
>TRBJ1-5|-|TRBD1|TRBV7-2
CASSLRQGGQPQHF
TGTGCCAGCAGCTTAAGACAGGGCGGGCAGCCCCAGCATTTT
>TRBJ2-7|-|-|TRBV6-6
CASSYSREVAYEQYF
TGTGCCAGCAGTTACTCAAGGGAGGTAGCCTACGAGCAGTACTTC
>TRBJ1-1|-|TRBD1|TRBV11-2
CASSLGQGARKAFF
TGTGCCAGCAGCTTAGGACAGGGGGCAAGGAAGGCTTTCTTT
>TRBJ2-2|-|-|TRBV6-5
CASSYTTGELFF
TGTGCCAGCAGTTATACCACCGGGGAGCTGTTTTTT
>TRBJ1-3|once|-|TRBV28
CASSLLVGASGNTIYF
TGTGCCAGCAGTTTATTGGTGGGGGCCTCTGGAAACACCATATATTTT
>TRBJ2-3|-|TRBD1|TRBV29-1
CSVTGQGLTDTQYF
TGCAGCGTAACTGGACAGGGGTTGACAGATACGCAGTATTTT
>TRBJ2-3|-|-|TRBV29-1
CSVMSDTQYF
TGCAGCGTGATGTCAGATACGCAGTATTTT